The present entry profiles one T cell receptor beta chain with its context. This table comes from immunoSEQ multiplex PCR, and its TCRdb copy is limited to in-frame clones, with some not included. The sample has roughly 72,000 clones; around 90% are singletons. Germline CDR1 is SQVTM and CDR2 is ANQGSEA. This CDR3 has 14 amino acids. V lost 4 bases and J lost 5, with 15 bases in between. This sample is part of a study of technical replicates of blood from a few donors. Sequencing input: T cells isolated from PBMCs. This clonotype originated in a human donor in good health. This chain uses TRBV29-1 with TRBJ1-5; possibly TRBD1 for D (6 bases). CDR3 in amino acids: CSVGQGLLDQPQHF. For the CDR3, the DNA is TGCAGCGTTGGCCAGGGGCTCCTCGATCAGCCCCAGCATTTT.